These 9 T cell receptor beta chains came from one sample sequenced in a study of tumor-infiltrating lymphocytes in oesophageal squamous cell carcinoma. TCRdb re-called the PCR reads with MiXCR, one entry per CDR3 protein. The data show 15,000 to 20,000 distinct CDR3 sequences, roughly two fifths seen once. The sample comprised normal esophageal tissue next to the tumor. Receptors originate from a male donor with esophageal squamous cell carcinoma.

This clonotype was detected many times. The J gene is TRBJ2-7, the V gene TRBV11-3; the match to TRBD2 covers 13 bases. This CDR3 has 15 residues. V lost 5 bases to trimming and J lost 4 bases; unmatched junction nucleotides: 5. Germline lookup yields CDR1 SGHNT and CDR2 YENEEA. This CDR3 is CASSPGLAGIYEQYF. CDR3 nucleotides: TGTGCCAGCAGCCCGGGACTAGCGGGAATATACGAGCAGTACTTC.

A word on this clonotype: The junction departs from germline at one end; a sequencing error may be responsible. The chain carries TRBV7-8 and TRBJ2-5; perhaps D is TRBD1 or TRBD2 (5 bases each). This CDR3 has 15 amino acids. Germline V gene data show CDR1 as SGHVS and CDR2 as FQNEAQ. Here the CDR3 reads CASSLGTLGNSPLHF. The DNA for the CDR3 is TGTGCCAGCAGCTTGGGGACCCTGGGCAATTCACCCCTCCACTTC.

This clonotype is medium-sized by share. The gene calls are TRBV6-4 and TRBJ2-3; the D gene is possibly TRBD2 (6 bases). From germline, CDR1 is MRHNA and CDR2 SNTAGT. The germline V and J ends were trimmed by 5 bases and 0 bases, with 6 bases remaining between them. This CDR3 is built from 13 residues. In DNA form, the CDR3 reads TGTGCCAGCAGTAGCGGGAGCACAGATACGCAGTATTTT. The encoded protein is CASSSGSTDTQYF.

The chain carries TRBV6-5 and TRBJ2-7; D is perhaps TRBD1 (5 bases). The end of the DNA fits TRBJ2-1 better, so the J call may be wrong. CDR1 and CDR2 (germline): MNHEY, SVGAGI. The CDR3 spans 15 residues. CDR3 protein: CASSYSWGEGNEQFF. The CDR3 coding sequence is TGTGCCAGCAGTTACTCTTGGGGCGAAGGCAATGAGCAGTTCTTC.

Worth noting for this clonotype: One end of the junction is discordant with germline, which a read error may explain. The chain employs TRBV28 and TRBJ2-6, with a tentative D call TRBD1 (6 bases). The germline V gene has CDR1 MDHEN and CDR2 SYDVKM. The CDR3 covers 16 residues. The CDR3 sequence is CASSLAGQGYGYTFRF. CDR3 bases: TGTGCCAGCAGTTTAGCCGGTCAGGGGTATGGCTACACCTTTCGGTTC.

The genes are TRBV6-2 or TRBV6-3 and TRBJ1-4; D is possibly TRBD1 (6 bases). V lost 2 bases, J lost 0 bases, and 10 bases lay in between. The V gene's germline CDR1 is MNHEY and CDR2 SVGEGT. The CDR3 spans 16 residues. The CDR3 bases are TGTGCCAGCAGTTACCTTGGGACAACAACTAATGAAAAACTGTTTTTT. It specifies CASSYLGTTTNEKLFF.

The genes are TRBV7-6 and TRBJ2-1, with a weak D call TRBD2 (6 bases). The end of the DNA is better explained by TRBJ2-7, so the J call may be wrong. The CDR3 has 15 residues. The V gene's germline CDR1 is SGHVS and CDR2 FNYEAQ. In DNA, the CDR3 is TGTGCCAGCAGCTTTAGCGGCCGCTCCTACAATGAGCAGTACTTC. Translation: CASSFSGRSYNEQYF.

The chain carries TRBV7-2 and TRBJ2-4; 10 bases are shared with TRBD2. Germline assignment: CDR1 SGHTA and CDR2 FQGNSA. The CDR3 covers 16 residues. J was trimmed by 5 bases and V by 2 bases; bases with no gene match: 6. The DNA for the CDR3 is TGTGCCAGCAGCTTACTTAGCGGGAGGAGCCAAAACATTCAGTACTTC. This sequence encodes CASSLLSGRSQNIQYF.

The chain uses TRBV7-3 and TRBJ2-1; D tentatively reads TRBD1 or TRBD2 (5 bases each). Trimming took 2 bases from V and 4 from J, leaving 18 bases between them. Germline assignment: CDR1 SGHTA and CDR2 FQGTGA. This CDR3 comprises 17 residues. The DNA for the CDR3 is TGTGCCAGCAGCTTATTCCCCGGGACCCCTATATACAATGAGCAGTTCTTC. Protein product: CASSLFPGTPIYNEQFF.